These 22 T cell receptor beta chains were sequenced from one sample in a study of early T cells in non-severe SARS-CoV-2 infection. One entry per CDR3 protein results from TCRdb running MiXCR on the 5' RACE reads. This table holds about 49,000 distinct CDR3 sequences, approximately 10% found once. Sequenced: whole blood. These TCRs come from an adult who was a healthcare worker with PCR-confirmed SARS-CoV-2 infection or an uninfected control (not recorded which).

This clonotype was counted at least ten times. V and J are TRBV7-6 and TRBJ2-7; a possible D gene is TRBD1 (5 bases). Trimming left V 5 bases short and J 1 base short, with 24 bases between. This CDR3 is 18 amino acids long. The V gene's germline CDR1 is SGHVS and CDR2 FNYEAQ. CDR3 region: CASSPLPQGDRLSYEQYF. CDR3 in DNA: TGTGCCAGCAGCCCCCTCCCGCAGGGCGACCGCCTTTCCTACGAGCAGTACTTC.

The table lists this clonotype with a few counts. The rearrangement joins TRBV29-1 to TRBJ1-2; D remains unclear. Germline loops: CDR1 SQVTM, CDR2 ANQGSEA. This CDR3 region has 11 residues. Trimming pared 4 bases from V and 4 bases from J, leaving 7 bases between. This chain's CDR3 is CSVVRLYGYTF. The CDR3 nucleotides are TGCAGCGTTGTTAGGCTCTATGGCTACACCTTC. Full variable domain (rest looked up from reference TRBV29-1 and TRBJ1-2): SAVISQKPSRDICQRGTSLTIQCQVDSQVTMMFWYRQQPGQSLTLIATANQGSEATYESGFVIDKFPISRPNLTFSTLTVSNMSPEDSSIYLCSVVRLYGYTFGSGTRLTVV.

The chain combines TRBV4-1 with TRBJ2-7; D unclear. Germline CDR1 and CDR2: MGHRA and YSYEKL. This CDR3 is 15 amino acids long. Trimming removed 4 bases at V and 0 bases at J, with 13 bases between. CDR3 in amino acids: CASSPTRADSYEQYF. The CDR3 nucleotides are TGCGCCAGCAGCCCCACCCGGGCCGACTCCTACGAGCAGTACTTC.

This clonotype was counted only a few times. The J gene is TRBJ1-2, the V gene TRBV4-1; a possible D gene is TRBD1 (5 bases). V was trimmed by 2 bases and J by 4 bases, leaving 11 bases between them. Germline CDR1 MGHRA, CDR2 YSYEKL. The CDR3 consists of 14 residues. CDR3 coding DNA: TGCGCCAGCAGCCAAACCAGGGTAGGCTATGGCTACACCTTC. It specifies CASSQTRVGYGYTF.

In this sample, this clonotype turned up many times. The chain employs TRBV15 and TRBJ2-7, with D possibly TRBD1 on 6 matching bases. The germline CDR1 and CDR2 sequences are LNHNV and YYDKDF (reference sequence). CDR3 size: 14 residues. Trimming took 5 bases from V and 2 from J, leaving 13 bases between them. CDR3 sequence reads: CATSATGLTYEQYF. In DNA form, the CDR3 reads TGTGCCACCAGCGCAACAGGGCTCACCTACGAGCAGTACTTC.

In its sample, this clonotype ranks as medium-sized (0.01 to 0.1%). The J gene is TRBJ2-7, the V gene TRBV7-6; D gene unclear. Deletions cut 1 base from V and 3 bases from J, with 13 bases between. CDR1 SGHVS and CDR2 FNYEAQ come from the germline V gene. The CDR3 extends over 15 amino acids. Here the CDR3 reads CASSLVTEPGYEQYF. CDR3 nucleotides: TGTGCCAGCAGCTTAGTTACGGAACCGGGCTACGAGCAGTACTTC. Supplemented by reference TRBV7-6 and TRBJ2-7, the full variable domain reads GAGVSQSPRYKVTKRGQDVALRCDPISGHVSLYWYRQALGQGPEFLTYFNYEAQQDKSGLPNDRFSAERPEGSISTLTIQRTEQRDSAMYRCASSLVTEPGYEQYFGPGTRLTVT.

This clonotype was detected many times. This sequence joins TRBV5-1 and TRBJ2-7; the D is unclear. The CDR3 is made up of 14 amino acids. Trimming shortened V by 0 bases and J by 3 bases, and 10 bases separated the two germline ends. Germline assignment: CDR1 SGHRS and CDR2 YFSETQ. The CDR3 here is CASSLDRVHYEQYF. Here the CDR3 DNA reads TGCGCCAGCAGCTTGGATAGGGTACACTACGAGCAGTACTTC.

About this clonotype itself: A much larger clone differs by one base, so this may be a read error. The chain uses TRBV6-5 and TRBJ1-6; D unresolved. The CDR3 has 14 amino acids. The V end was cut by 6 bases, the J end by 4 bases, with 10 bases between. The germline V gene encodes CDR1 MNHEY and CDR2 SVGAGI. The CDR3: CASRETMYNSPLHF. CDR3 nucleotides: TGTGCCAGCAGGGAGACGATGTATAATTCACCCCTCCACTTT.

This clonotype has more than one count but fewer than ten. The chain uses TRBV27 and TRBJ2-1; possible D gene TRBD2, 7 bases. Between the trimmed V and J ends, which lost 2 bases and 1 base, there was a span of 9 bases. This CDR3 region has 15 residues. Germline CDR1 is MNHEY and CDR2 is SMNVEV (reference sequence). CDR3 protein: CASSLEGGSYNEQFF. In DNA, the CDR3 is TGTGCCAGCAGTTTAGAGGGGGGGTCCTACAATGAGCAGTTCTTC.

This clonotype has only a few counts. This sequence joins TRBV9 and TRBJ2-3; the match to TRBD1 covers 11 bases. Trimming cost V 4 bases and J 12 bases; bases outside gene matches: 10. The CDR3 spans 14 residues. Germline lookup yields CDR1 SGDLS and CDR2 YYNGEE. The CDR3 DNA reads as TGTGCCAGCAGCCCCCGGACAGGGGGCGGGGAACAGTATTTT. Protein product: CASSPRTGGGEQYF.

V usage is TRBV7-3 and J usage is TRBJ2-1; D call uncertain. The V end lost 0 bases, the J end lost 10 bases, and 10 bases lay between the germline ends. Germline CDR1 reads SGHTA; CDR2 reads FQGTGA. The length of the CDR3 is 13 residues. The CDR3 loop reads CASSLTRGGEQFF. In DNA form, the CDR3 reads TGTGCCAGCAGCTTAACGAGAGGTGGAGAGCAGTTCTTC. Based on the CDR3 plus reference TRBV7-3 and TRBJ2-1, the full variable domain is GAGVSQTPSNKVTEKGKYVELRCDPISGHTALYWYRQSLGQGPEFLIYFQGTGAADDSGLPNDRFFAVRPEGSVSTLKIQRTERGDSAVYLCASSLTRGGEQFFGPGTRLTVL.

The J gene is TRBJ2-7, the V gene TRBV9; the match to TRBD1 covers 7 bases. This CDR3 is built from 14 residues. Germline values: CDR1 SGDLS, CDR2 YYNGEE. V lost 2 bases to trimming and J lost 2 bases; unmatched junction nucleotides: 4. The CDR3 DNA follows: TGTGCCAGCAGCGTTGGGGACAGCGCCTACGAGCAGTACTTC. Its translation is CASSVGDSAYEQYF. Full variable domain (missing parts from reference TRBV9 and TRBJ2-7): DSGVTQTPKHLITATGQRVTLRCSPRSGDLSVYWYQQSLDQGLQFLIQYYNGEERAKGNILERFSAQQFPDLHSELNLSSLELGDSALYFCASSVGDSAYEQYFGPGTRLTVT.

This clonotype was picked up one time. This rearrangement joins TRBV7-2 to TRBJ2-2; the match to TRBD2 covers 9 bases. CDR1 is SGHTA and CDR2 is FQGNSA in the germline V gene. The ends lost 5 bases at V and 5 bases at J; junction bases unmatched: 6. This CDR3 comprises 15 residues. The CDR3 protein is CASSREAGGTGELFF. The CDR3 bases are TGTGCCAGCAGCCGGGAAGCGGGAGGAACCGGGGAGCTGTTTTTT.

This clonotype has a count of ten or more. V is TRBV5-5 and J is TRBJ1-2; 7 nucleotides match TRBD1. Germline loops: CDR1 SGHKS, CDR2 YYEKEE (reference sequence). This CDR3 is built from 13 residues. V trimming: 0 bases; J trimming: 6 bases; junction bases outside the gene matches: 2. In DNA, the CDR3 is TGTGCCAGCAGCTTGGTTACAGGGGATGGCTACACCTTC. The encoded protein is CASSLVTGDGYTF.

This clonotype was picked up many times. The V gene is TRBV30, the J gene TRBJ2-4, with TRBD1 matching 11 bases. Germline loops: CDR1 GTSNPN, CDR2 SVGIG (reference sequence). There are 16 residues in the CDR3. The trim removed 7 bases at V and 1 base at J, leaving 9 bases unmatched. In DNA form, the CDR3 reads TGTGCCTTAGGACAGGGGGCGCTTTGGGCCAAAAACATTCAGTACTTC. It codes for CALGQGALWAKNIQYF.

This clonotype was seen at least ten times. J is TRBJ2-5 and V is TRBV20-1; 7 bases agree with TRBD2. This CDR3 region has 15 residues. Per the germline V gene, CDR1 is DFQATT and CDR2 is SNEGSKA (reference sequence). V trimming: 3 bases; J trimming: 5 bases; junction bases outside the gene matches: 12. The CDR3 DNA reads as TGCAGTGCTAGGGTGACGGGACTACCAAAGGAGACCCAGTACTTC. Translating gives CSARVTGLPKETQYF.

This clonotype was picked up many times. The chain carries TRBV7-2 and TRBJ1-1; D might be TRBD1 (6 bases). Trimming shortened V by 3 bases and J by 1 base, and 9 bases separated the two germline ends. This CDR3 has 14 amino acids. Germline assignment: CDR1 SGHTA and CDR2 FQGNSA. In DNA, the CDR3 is TGTGCCAGCAGCTTGCTGACAGGGAACACTGAAGCTTTCTTT. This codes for CASSLLTGNTEAFF.

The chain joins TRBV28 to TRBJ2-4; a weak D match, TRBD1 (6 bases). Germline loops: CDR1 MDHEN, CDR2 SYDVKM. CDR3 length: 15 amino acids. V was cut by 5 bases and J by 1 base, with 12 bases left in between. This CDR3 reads CASSHRVSAKNIQYF. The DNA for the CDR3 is TGTGCCAGCAGTCACAGGGTATCGGCCAAAAACATTCAGTACTTC.

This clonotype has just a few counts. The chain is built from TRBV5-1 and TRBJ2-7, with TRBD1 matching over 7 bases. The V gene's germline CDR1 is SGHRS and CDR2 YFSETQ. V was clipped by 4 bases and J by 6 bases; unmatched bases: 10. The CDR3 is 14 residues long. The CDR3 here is CASSPRQGVREQYF. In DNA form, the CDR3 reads TGCGCCAGCAGCCCTCGACAGGGTGTACGCGAGCAGTACTTC.

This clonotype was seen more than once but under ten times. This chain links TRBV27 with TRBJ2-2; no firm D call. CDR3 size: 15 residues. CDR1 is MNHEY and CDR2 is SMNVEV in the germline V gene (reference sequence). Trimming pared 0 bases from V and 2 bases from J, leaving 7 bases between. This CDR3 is CASSLSSSNTGELFF. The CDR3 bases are TGTGCCAGCAGTTTATCTTCCAGCAACACCGGGGAGCTGTTTTTT.

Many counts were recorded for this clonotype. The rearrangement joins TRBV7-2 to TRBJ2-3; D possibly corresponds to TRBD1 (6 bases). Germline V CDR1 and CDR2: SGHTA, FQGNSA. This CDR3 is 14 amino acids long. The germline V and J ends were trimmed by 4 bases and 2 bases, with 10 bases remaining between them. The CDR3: CASSSQGSTDTQYF. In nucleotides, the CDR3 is TGTGCCAGCAGCTCTCAGGGGTCCACAGATACGCAGTATTTT.

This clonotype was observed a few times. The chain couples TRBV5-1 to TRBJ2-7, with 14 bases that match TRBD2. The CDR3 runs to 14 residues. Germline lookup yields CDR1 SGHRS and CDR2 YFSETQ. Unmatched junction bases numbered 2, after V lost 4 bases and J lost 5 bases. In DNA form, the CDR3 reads TGCGCCAGCAGCCCGGGACTAGCGGGAGACGAGCAGTACTTC. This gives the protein CASSPGLAGDEQYF.